What follows are 21 T cell receptor beta chains derived from one specimen sequenced in a study of T cell changes during pregnancy in multiple sclerosis. The protocol was immunoSEQ multiplex PCR, while the TCRdb copy is restricted to in-frame clones and leaves out a portion. The sample records some 63,000 clones, over 75% being singletons. The starting material was peripheral blood, obtained before pregnancy. The receptors here all came from a female donor with multiple sclerosis, enrolled in a pregnancy study.

The J gene is TRBJ1-1, the V gene TRBV7-6; TRBD1 might be the D (6 bases). V was pared by 5 bases and J by 4 bases, with 17 bases between. Per germline, CDR1 SGHVS and CDR2 FNYEAQ. The length of the CDR3 is 15 residues. CDR3 sequence reads: CASSHRDIGTTEAFF. CDR3 coding DNA: TGTGCCAGCAGCCACCGGGACATCGGTACCACTGAAGCTTTCTTT.

The V call is TRBV9, the J call TRBJ2-2, with D hard to call. Trimming removed 0 bases at V and 5 bases at J, with 8 bases between. The CDR3 spans 14 residues. Germline V gene sequence: CDR1 SGDLS, CDR2 YYNGEE. The CDR3 is CASSVVAGTGELFF. The CDR3 coding sequence is TGTGCCAGCAGCGTAGTAGCTGGGACCGGGGAGCTGTTTTTT.

The CDR3 DNA reads TGTGCCAGCAGTTACTCGTCAGGGGCGCAGAACTATGGCTACACCTTC. It yields the protein CASSYSSGAQNYGYTF. The chain carries TRBV6-5 and TRBJ1-2; weak D call: TRBD1 (6 bases). The CDR3 is made up of 16 amino acids. Germline V gene sequence: CDR1 MNHEY, CDR2 SVGAGI. V lost 0 bases to trimming and J lost 2 bases, with 13 bases between them.

The V gene is TRBV9, the J gene TRBJ1-2; unclear D gene. Germline-derived CDR1 and CDR2 are SGDLS and YYNGEE. The CDR3 contains 14 residues. The V end was cut by 4 bases, the J end by 4 bases, with 14 bases between. DNA for the CDR3: TGTGCCAGCAGCTCGCGAACGGTATCCTATGGCTACACCTTC. Translated: CASSSRTVSYGYTF.

The chain uses TRBV6-6 and TRBJ2-5, with D perhaps matching TRBD2 (6 bases). V was clipped by 7 bases and J by 1 base, with 19 bases between them. Germline CDR1 is MNHNY and CDR2 is SVGAGI (reference sequence). This CDR3 comprises 16 residues. The CDR3 nucleotides are TGTGCCAGCACCAAATCGACCGGGAGCCTCCAAGAGACCCAGTACTTC. Protein sequence: CASTKSTGSLQETQYF.

The genes are TRBV7-2 and TRBJ1-2; D ambiguous. Trimming removed 3 bases at V and 2 bases at J, with 7 bases between. The CDR3 spans 13 residues. Germline assignment: CDR1 SGHTA and CDR2 FQGNSA. In DNA form, the CDR3 reads TGTGCCAGCAGCTTTCGCGTGAACTATGGCTACACCTTC. Protein sequence: CASSFRVNYGYTF.

This clone appeared once. This chain links TRBV27 with TRBJ2-7; 9 positions agree with TRBD1. CDR1 MNHEY and CDR2 SMNVEV come from the germline V gene (reference sequence). CDR3 length: 15 residues. After removal of 6 bases from V and 2 bases from J, the junction contained 8 bases not matched to a gene. CDR3 protein: CASSRDRVVTYEQYF. The CDR3 DNA sequence: TGTGCCAGCAGCCGGGACAGGGTCGTGACCTACGAGCAGTACTTC.

The chain employs TRBV9 and TRBJ2-7; tentatively, D is TRBD1 (6 bases). This CDR3 is 14 amino acids long. Germline CDR1 SGDLS, CDR2 YYNGEE. The V and J ends lost 4 bases and 6 bases respectively, with 17 bases between them. The CDR3 is CASSSRDIEGEQYF. For the CDR3, the DNA is TGTGCCAGCAGCTCCCGGGACATCGAAGGCGAGCAGTACTTC.

The CDR3 loop reads CASSPSQAMNTEAFF. The DNA for the CDR3 is TGTGCCAGCAGCCCCTCCCAAGCAATGAACACTGAAGCTTTCTTT. The rearrangement uses TRBV9 and TRBJ1-1; D is unclear. CDR1 is SGDLS, CDR2 YYNGEE, per germline. CDR3 length equals 15 residues. V lost 4 bases and J 0 bases, leaving 13 bases between the germline ends.

The chain links TRBV30 to TRBJ2-7; possible D gene TRBD1, 6 bases. Germline values: CDR1 GTSNPN, CDR2 SVGIG (reference sequence). The CDR3 length is 14 residues. Trimming shortened V by 1 base and J by 2 bases, and 12 bases separated the two germline ends. CDR3 sequence (DNA): TGTGCCTGGAGTGGCCGGGACAAGCCCTACGAGCAGTACTTC. It encodes CAWSGRDKPYEQYF.

The chain joins TRBV4-1 to TRBJ2-7; D is undetermined. CDR1 is MGHRA, CDR2 YSYEKL, per germline. The CDR3 contains 13 residues. The V gene lost 1 base and the J gene lost 2 bases, with 6 bases spanning the gap. The CDR3: CASSQAPTYEQYF. The CDR3 DNA reads as TGCGCCAGCAGCCAAGCCCCTACCTACGAGCAGTACTTC.

Only one count was recorded for this clone. V gene TRBV7-6 combines with J gene TRBJ1-6; TRBD1 is a possible D gene (6 bases). CDR1 and CDR2 from the germline V gene are SGHVS and FNYEAQ. The CDR3 extends over 19 amino acids. Trimming pared 5 bases from V and 7 bases from J, leaving 27 bases between. Here the CDR3 reads CASSPTTIQGPVKNSPLHF. DNA of the CDR3: TGTGCCAGCAGCCCCACCACAATACAGGGTCCCGTAAAAAATTCACCCCTCCACTTT.

The chain uses TRBV15 and TRBJ2-1; D may be TRBD2 (7 bases). The CDR3 sequence is 15 residues long. Trimming removed 6 bases from V and 2 bases from J, with 14 bases in between. Germline CDR1 is LNHNV and CDR2 is YYDKDF (reference sequence). The CDR3 protein is CATSNGGTTYNEQFF. For the CDR3, the DNA is TGTGCCACCAGTAACGGGGGGACAACCTACAATGAGCAGTTCTTC.

The chain uses TRBV4-2 and TRBJ1-5, with D tentatively TRBD1 (5 bases). Trimming took 5 bases from V and 5 from J, leaving 10 bases between them. Germline V gene lookup returns CDR1 LGHNA and CDR2 YNFKEQ. The CDR3 extends over 13 amino acids. The CDR3: CASSRLGDQPQHF. CDR3 coding DNA: TGTGCCAGCAGCAGACTAGGGGATCAGCCCCAGCATTTT.

V and J are TRBV2 and TRBJ2-3, with 8 bases lining up with TRBD2. CDR1 is SNHLY, CDR2 FYNNEI, per germline. The CDR3 loop spans 14 amino acids. Losses at the gene ends were 7 bases for V and 2 bases for J; bases not matched to a gene: 5. CDR3 region: CASTLGLDTDTQYF. CDR3 nucleotide sequence: TGTGCCAGCACCCTGGGACTAGACACAGATACGCAGTATTTT.

This rearrangement joins TRBV5-1 to TRBJ1-2; TRBD1 matches 9 bases. This CDR3 spans 15 amino acids. Germline V gives CDR1 SGHRS, CDR2 YFSETQ. J was trimmed by 0 bases and V by 4 bases; bases with no gene match: 4. CDR3 in amino acids: CASSKGQGANYGYTF. The CDR3 DNA follows: TGCGCCAGCAGCAAGGGACAGGGAGCTAACTATGGCTACACCTTC.

This chain links TRBV19 with TRBJ2-7; the match to TRBD2 covers 7 bases. CDR1 is LNHDA, CDR2 SQIVND, per germline (reference sequence). The CDR3 spans 15 residues. V dropped 4 bases and J dropped 1; count of bases not matched to a gene: 7. The CDR3 loop is CASSKKRGRSYEQYF. CDR3 DNA: TGTGCCAGTAGTAAAAAGCGGGGTCGGTCCTACGAGCAGTACTTC.

The V gene is TRBV7-3, the J gene TRBJ2-7; 9 positions match TRBD1. The CDR3 is made up of 13 amino acids. Germline trimming cut 5 bases from V and 7 bases from J; bases unmatched to any gene: 6. Germline V gene data show CDR1 as SGHTA and CDR2 as FQGTGA. The CDR3 nucleotides are TGTGCCAGCAGCCGGGGGACAGGGACTGAGCAGTACTTC. It encodes CASSRGTGTEQYF.

The genes are TRBV27 and TRBJ1-4; tentative D call: TRBD1 (6 bases). Germline CDR1 and CDR2: MNHEY and SMNVEV (reference sequence). Trimming stripped 5 bases from V and 2 bases from J, with 12 bases between. The CDR3 loop spans 15 amino acids. The CDR3 DNA reads TGTGCCAGCAGTGATACAGGGTTCACTAATGAAAAACTGTTTTTT. Protein: CASSDTGFTNEKLFF.

The genes are TRBV5-6 and TRBJ2-7, with 9 bases matching TRBD1. CDR3 length equals 15 residues. Per germline, CDR1 SGHDT and CDR2 YYEEEE. V was pared by 4 bases and J by 3 bases, with 8 bases of the junction left unmatched. CDR3 DNA sequence: TGTGCCAGCAGCGGAGCCGGGACAGGGATCTACGAGCAGTACTTC. Amino acids: CASSGAGTGIYEQYF.

The chain links TRBV6-1 to TRBJ2-2; D gene unclear. Trimming took 6 bases from V and 4 from J, leaving 9 bases between them. CDR1 and CDR2 (germline): MNHNS, SASEGT. The CDR3 is 13 amino acids. CDR3 bases: TGTGCCAGCAGCCCAAGAGGCACCGGGGAGCTGTTTTTT. As protein: CASSPRGTGELFF.